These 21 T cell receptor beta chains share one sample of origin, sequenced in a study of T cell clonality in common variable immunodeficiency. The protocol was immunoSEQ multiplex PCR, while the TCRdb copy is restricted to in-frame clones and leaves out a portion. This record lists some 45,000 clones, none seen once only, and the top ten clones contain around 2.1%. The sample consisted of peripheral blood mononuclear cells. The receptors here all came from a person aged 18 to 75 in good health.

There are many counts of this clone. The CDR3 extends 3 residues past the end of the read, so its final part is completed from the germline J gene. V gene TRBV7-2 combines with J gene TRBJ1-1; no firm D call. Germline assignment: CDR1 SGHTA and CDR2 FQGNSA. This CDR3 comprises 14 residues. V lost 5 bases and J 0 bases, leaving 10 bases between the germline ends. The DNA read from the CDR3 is TGTGCCAGCAGCCCCCGGACTGTGAACACTGAA. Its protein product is CASSPRTVNTE. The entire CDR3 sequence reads CASSPRTVNTEAFF.

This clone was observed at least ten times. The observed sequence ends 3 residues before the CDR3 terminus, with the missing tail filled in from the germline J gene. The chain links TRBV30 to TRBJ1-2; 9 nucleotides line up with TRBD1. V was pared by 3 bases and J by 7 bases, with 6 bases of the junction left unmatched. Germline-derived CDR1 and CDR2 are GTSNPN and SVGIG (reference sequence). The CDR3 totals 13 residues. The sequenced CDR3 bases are TGTGCCTGGAGCCCTACAGGGGGCTCTGGC. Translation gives CAWSPTGGSG. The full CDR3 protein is CAWSPTGGSGYTF.

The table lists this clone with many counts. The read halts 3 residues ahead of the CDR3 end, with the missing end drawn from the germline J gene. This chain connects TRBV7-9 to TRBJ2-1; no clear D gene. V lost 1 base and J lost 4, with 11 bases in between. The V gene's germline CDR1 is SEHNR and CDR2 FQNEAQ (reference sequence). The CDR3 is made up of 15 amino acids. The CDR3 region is CASSLGPTQYNEQFF. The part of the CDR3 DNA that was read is TGTGCCAGCAGCTTAGGTCCGACTCAATACAATGAG.

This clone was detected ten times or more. This chain's CDR3 is CASSYSPRGGTDTQYF. CDR3 DNA (partial): TGTGCCAGCAGTTACTCTCCTCGCGGGGGGACAGATACG. V gene TRBV6-2 or TRBV6-3 combines with J gene TRBJ2-3; the match to TRBD2 covers 8 bases. The observed sequence ends 3 residues before the CDR3 terminus, with the missing tail filled in from the germline J gene. This CDR3 has 16 amino acids. V dropped 0 bases and J dropped 3; count of bases not matched to a gene: 5. Germline V CDR1 and CDR2: MNHEY, SVGEGT.

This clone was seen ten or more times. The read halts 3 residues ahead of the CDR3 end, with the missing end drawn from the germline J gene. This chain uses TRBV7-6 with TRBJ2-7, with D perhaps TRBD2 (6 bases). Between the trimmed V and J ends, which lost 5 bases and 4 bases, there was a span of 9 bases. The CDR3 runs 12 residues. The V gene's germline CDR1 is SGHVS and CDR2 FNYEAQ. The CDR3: CASSPAGYEQYF. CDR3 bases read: TGTGCCAGCAGCCCCGCGGGGTACGAG.

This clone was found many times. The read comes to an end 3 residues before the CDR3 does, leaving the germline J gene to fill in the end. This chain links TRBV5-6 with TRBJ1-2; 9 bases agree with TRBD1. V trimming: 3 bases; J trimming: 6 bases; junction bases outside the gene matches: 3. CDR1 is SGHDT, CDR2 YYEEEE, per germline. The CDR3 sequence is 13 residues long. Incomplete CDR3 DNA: TGTGCCAGCAGCTCCACAGGGGGCAATGGC. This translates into CASSSTGGNG. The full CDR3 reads CASSSTGGNGYTF.

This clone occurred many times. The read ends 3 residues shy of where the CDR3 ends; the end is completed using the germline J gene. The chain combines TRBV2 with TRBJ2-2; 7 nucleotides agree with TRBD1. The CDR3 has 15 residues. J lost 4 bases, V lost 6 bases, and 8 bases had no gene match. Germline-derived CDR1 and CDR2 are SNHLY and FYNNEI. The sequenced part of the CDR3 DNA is TGTGCCAGCAGAAGACAGGGAGTCAGCACCGGGGAG. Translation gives CASRRQGVSTGE. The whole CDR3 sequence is CASRRQGVSTGELFF.

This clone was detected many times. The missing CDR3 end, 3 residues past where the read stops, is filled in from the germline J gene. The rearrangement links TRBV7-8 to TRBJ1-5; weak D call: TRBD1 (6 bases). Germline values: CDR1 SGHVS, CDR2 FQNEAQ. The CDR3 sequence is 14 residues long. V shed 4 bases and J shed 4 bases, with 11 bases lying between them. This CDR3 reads CASSSVDSNQPQHF. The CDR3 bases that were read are TGTGCCAGCAGCTCCGTGGACAGTAATCAGCCC.

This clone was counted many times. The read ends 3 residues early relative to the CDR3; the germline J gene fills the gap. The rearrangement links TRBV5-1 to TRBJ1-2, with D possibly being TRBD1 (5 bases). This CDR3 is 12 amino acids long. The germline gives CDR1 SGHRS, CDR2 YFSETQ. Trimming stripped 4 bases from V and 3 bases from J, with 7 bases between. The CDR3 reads CASSMTDYGYTF. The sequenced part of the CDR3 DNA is TGCGCCAGCAGCATGACAGACTATGGC.

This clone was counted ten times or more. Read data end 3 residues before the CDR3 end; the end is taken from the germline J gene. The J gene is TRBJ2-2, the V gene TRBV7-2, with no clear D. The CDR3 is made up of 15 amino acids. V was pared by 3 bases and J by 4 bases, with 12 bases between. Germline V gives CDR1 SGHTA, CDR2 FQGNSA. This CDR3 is CASSLGQVGTGELFF. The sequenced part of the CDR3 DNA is TGTGCCAGCAGCTTGGGCCAGGTGGGCACCGGGGAG.

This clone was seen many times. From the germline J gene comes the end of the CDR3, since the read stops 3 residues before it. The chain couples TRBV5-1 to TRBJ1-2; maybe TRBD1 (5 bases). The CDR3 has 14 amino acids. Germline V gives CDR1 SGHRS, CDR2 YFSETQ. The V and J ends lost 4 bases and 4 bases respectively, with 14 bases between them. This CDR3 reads CASSPGGGGYGYTF. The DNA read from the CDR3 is TGCGCCAGCAGCCCGGGGGGGGGTGGCTATGGC. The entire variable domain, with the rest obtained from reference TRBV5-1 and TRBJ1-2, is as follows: KAGVTQTPRYLIKTRGQQVTLSCSPISGHRSVSWYQQTPGQGLQFLFEYFSETQRNKGNFPGRFSGRQFSNSRSEMNVSTLELGDSALYLCASSPGGGGYGYTFGSGTRLTVV.

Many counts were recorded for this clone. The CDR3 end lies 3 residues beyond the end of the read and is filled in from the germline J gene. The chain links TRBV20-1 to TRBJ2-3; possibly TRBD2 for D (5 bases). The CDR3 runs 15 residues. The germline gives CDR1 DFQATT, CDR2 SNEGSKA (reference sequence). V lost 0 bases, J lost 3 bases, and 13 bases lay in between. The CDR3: CSARDSGAVTDTQYF. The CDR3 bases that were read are TGCAGTGCTAGAGATTCAGGAGCGGTGACAGATACG.

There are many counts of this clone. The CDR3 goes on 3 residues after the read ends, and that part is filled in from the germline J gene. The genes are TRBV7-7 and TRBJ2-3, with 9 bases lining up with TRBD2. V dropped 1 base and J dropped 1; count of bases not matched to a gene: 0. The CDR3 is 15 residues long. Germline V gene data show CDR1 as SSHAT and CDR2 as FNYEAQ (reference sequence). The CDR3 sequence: CASSLGTSGTDTQYF. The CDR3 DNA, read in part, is TGTGCCAGCAGCTTAGGGACTAGCGGCACAGATACG.

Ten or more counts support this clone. The CDR3 loop is CASSRSGAQMGTEAFF. The part of the CDR3 DNA that was read is TGCGCCAGCAGCCGTTCAGGGGCGCAAATGGGGACTGAA. V and J are TRBV4-1 and TRBJ1-1; TRBD1 is a possible D gene (6 bases). The CDR3 goes on 3 residues after the read ends, and that part is filled in from the germline J gene. The CDR3 is made up of 16 amino acids. Germline lookup yields CDR1 MGHRA and CDR2 YSYEKL. V was trimmed by 4 bases and J by 5 bases, leaving 20 bases between them.

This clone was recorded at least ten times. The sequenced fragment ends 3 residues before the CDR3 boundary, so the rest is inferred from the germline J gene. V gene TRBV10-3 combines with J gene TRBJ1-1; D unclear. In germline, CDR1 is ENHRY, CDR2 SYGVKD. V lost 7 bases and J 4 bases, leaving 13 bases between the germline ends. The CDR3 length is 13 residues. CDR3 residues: CAINPGITTEAFF. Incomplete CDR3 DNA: TGTGCCATCAACCCGGGTATAACCACTGAA.

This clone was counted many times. CDR3 amino acids: CASSIIWDRGNYYTF. The part of the CDR3 DNA that was read is TGTGCCAGTAGTATAATATGGGACAGGGGGAATTAC. V usage is TRBV19 and J usage is TRBJ1-2; 11 bases map to TRBD1. Sequencing ends 3 residues short of the CDR3 end; the germline J gene provides the rest. Germline CDR1 is LNHDA and CDR2 is SQIVND (reference sequence). This CDR3 region has 15 residues.

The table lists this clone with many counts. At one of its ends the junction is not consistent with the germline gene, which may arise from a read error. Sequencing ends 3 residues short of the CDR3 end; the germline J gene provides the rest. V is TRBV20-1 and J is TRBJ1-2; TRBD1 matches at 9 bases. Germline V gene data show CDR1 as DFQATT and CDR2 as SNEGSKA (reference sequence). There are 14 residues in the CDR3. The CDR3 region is CSAARQGVVYRYTF. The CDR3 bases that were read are TGCAGTGCTGCCAGACAGGGGGTTGTCTATCGC.

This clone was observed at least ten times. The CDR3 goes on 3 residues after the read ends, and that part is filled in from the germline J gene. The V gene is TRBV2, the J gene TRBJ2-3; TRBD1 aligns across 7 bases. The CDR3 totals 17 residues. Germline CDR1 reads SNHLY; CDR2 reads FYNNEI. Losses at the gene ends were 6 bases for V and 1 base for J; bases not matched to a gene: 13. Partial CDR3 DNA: TGTGCCAGCAGCGCAACCGGGACAGAGCTCGGCACAGATACG. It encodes CASSATGTELGTDT. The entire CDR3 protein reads CASSATGTELGTDTQYF.

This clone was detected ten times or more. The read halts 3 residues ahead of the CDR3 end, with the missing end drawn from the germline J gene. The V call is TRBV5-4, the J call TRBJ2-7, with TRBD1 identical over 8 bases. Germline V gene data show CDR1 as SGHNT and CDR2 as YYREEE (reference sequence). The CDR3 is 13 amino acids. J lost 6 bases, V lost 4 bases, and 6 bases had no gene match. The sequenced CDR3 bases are TGTGCCAGCAGCACGGGACAGGAAGGCGAG. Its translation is CASSTGQEGE. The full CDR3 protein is CASSTGQEGEQYF.

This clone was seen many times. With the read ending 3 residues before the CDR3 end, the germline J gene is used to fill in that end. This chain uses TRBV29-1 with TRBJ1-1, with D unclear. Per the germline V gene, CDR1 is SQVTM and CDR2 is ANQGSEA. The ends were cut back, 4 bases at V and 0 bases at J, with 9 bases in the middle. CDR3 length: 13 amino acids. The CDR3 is CSVAAGMNTEAFF. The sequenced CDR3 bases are TGCAGCGTTGCAGCAGGTATGAACACTGAA.

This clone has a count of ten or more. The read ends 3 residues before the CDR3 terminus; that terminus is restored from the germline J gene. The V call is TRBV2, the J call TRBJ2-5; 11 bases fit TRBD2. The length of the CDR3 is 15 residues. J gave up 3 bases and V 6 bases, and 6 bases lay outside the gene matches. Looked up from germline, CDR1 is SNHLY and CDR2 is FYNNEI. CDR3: CASSIPGLAEETQYF. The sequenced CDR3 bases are TGTGCCAGCAGCATCCCGGGACTAGCGGAAGAGACC.